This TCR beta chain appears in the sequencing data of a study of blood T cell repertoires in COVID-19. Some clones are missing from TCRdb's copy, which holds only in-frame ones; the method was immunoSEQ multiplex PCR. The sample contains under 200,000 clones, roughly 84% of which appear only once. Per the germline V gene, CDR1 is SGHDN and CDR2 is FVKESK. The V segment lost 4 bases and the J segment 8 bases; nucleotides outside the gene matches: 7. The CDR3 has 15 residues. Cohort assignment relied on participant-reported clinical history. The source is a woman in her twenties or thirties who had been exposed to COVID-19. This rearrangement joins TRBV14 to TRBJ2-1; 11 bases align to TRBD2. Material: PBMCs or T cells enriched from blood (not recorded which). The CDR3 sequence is CASSPTSGALDEQFF. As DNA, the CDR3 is TGTGCCAGCAGCCCGACTAGCGGGGCCCTCGATGAGCAGTTCTTC.